Listed below are T cell receptor beta chains from one sample, sequenced in a study of cytomegalovirus exposure and HLA in healthy donors. Sequencing used immunoSEQ multiplex PCR; TCRdb keeps in-frame clones, though not all of them. The sample totals fewer than 100,000 clones. Sequencing input: PBMCs. All receptors derive from a woman aged 55 to 70 in good health and CMV-seronegative. Each CDR3 is given with its conserved first and last residue. A D gene is named only where the DNA matches it firmly. Clone size is given for some rows only: seen once, a few or many times, or a class if the clone is expanded.

V	D	J	size	CDR3	DNA
TRBV19	-	TRBJ2-7	-	CASSIDHGEVNEQYF	TGTGCCAGTAGTATAGATCATGGGGAGGTCAACGAGCAGTACTTC
TRBV4-3	-	TRBJ2-1	-	CASSPASRRGRPNEQFF	TGCGCCAGCAGCCCGGCCTCTAGAAGAGGGAGACCCAATGAGCAGTTCTTC
TRBV6-6	-	TRBJ1-2	-	CASSYPGGYGYTF	TGTGCCAGCAGTTACCCCGGCGGATATGGCTACACCTTC
TRBV18	TRBD2	TRBJ2-1	-	CASYSGGDSYNEQFF	TGTGCCAGCTACTCGGGGGGAGACTCCTACAATGAGCAGTTCTTC
TRBV6-6	TRBD2	TRBJ2-7	-	CASRLAENYEQYF	TGTGCCAGCAGACTAGCGGAAAACTACGAGCAGTACTTC
TRBV7-2	TRBD2	TRBJ2-7	-	CASSPPSGRGEQYF	TGTGCCAGCAGCCCGCCTAGCGGGAGGGGTGAGCAGTACTTC
TRBV7-9	-	TRBJ2-2	-	CASSLVYGVNTGELFF	TGTGCCAGCAGCTTAGTGTACGGGGTGAACACCGGGGAGCTGTTTTTT
TRBV21-1	-	TRBJ2-1	-	CASSKGGRTSGSLEFSSYNEQFF	TGTGCCAGCAGCAAAGGGGGCCGAACTAGCGGTTCGTTAGAATTTAGCTCCTACAATGAGCAGTTCTTC
TRBV4-3	-	TRBJ2-2	-	CASSQSQGGGELFF	TGCGCCAGCAGCCAGAGTCAGGGTGGCGGGGAGCTGTTTTTT
TRBV19	TRBD1	TRBJ1-1	-	CASSTSTGLNTEAFF	TGTGCCAGTAGCACCTCGACAGGGCTGAACACTGAAGCTTTCTTT
TRBV19	-	TRBJ2-3	-	CASSPRSDTQYF	TGTGCCAGTAGTCCCCGTTCGGATACGCAGTATTTT
TRBV7-3	-	TRBJ2-3	-	CASSSRGLHTDTQYF	TGTGCCAGCAGCTCCCGGGGACTTCACACAGATACGCAGTATTTT
TRBV4-1	-	TRBJ2-7	-	CASSQDPVYEQYF	TGCGCCAGCAGCCAAGATCCCGTGTACGAGCAGTACTTC
TRBV4-2	TRBD2	TRBJ2-1	-	CASSQDRGLAAYNEQFF	TGTGCCAGCAGCCAAGATAGAGGGCTAGCGGCCTACAATGAGCAGTTCTTC
TRBV19	-	TRBJ2-7	-	CASSTGGLSYEQYF	TGTGCCAGTAGTACCGGCGGGCTCTCCTACGAGCAGTACTTC
TRBV14	TRBD2	TRBJ2-5	-	CASSQGGTSGETQYF	TGTGCCAGCAGCCAAGGGGGGACTAGCGGAGAGACCCAGTACTTC
TRBV7-7	TRBD1	TRBJ2-1	-	CASSGDRVAEQFF	TGTGCTAGCAGCGGAGACAGGGTGGCTGAGCAGTTCTTC
TRBV28	TRBD2	TRBJ2-7	-	CASSFGGRLAVEIGYEQYF	TGTGCCAGCAGTTTTGGGGGTCGTCTAGCGGTGGAGATAGGGTACGAGCAGTACTTC
TRBV4-1	-	TRBJ1-5	-	CASSSISPVFGGGQPQHF	TGCGCCAGCAGCTCTATATCTCCGGTTTTCGGGGGTGGCCAGCCCCAGCATTTT
TRBV6-1	TRBD2	TRBJ2-3	-	CASRSGGRLTDTQYF	TGTGCCAGCAGAAGCGGCGGGAGGCTCACAGATACGCAGTATTTT
TRBV14	TRBD1	TRBJ1-2	-	CASSQAGGMGGYTF	TGTGCCAGCAGCCAAGCAGGGGGAATGGGCGGCTACACCTTC
TRBV13	TRBD1	TRBJ1-1	-	CASSGGTGAEAFF	TGTGCCAGCAGCGGAGGGACAGGGGCTGAAGCTTTCTTT
TRBV5-6	TRBD1	TRBJ2-1	-	CATLGQGSVNEQFF	TGCGCCACACTGGGACAGGGTAGTGTCAATGAGCAGTTCTTC
TRBV14	TRBD2	TRBJ2-2	-	CASSQAPAGFANTGELFF	TGTGCCAGCAGCCAGGCCCCAGCGGGATTCGCGAACACCGGGGAGCTGTTTTTT
TRBV29-1	-	TRBJ2-1	-	CSVGRSGGVNEQFF	TGCAGCGTCGGGAGGTCAGGGGGCGTGAATGAGCAGTTCTTC
TRBV4-2	TRBD1	TRBJ2-7	-	CASSQATGDSSYEQYF	TGTGCCAGCAGCCAAGCCACAGGGGATTCGTCCTACGAGCAGTACTTC
TRBV19	TRBD1	TRBJ1-5	-	CASSTTGGSQPQHF	TGTGCCAGTAGCACAACAGGGGGCTCTCAGCCCCAGCATTTT
TRBV18	-	TRBJ2-1	-	CASTWNSVAYNEQFF	TGTGCCAGCACCTGGAATAGCGTTGCCTACAATGAGCAGTTCTTC
TRBV5-1	TRBD1	TRBJ1-1	-	CASSEATGGTPEAFF	TGCGCCAGCAGCGAAGCCACAGGGGGCACGCCTGAAGCTTTCTTT
TRBV2	TRBD2	TRBJ2-3	-	CASSREGSSTDTQYF	TGTGCCAGCTCCCGGGAGGGCTCTAGCACAGATACGCAGTATTTT
TRBV18	TRBD1	TRBJ2-7	-	CASSPPGGRNGEQYF	TGTGCCAGCTCACCACCAGGGGGCAGGAACGGCGAGCAGTACTTC
TRBV28	-	TRBJ2-7	-	CASSSSDRLYEQYF	TGTGCCAGCAGTTCTTCAGACAGGCTATACGAGCAGTACTTC
TRBV6-4	-	TRBJ1-2	-	CASSDTEYGYTF	TGTGCCAGCAGTGATACAGAATATGGCTACACCTTC
TRBV18	-	TRBJ1-1	-	CASSPRSRQDAEAFF	TGTGCCAGCTCACCACGGTCCAGACAAGACGCTGAAGCTTTCTTT
TRBV4-3	-	TRBJ1-4	-	CASSQDIGSLNEKLFF	TGCGCCAGCAGCCAAGATATAGGGAGTCTGAATGAAAAACTGTTTTTT
TRBV29-1	-	TRBJ1-1	-	CSVKGGDTEAFF	TGCAGCGTCAAAGGGGGAGACACTGAAGCTTTCTTT
TRBV7-9	-	TRBJ2-2	-	CASSPLGTGELFF	TGTGCCAGCAGCCCACTAGGCACCGGGGAGCTGTTTTTT
TRBV7-2	TRBD2	TRBJ2-3	-	CASSLGSGDSQYF	TGTGCCAGCAGCTTAGGGAGCGGGGATTCGCAGTATTTT
TRBV10-3	TRBD2	TRBJ2-1	-	CAISESDLAAPGEQFF	TGTGCCATCAGTGAGTCGGATCTAGCGGCTCCTGGGGAGCAGTTCTTC
TRBV19	TRBD2	TRBJ2-1	-	CASSMVGGSSSEQFF	TGTGCCAGTAGTATGGTGGGCGGGAGTTCGAGTGAGCAGTTCTTC
TRBV14	TRBD1	TRBJ2-7	-	CASSQDGDRDRDPYEQYF	TGTGCCAGCAGCCAAGATGGGGACCGGGACAGGGATCCCTACGAGCAGTACTTC
TRBV11-2	-	TRBJ1-1	-	CASSLMNTEAFF	TGTGCCAGCAGCCTTATGAACACTGAAGCTTTCTTT
TRBV13	-	TRBJ2-7	-	CASRGQGISSYEQYF	TGTGCCAGCAGGGGGCAAGGGATCAGCTCCTACGAGCAGTACTTC
TRBV11-1	TRBD2	TRBJ2-3	-	CASSARGAGGLTDTQYF	TGTGCCAGCAGCGCCCGCGGAGCGGGAGGTTTAACGGATACGCAGTATTTT
TRBV6-1	-	TRBJ2-7	medium-sized	CASQGHVDTVEQYF	TGTGCCAGCCAGGGACATGTCGACACGGTCGAGCAGTACTTC
TRBV11-2	TRBD2	TRBJ2-5	-	CASSLVWTSGRAAETQYF	TGTGCCAGCAGCTTAGTCTGGACTAGCGGGAGGGCCGCGGAGACCCAGTACTTC
TRBV25-1	-	TRBJ2-7	-	CASSETGLQSYEQYF	TGTGCCAGCAGTGAAACGGGACTGCAGAGCTACGAGCAGTACTTC
TRBV5-1	TRBD2	TRBJ2-7	-	CASSPGLAGEGYEQYF	TGCGCCAGCAGCCCGGGACTAGCGGGAGAGGGCTACGAGCAGTACTTC
TRBV7-6	-	TRBJ1-2	-	CASSSTQQGFYGYTF	TGTGCCAGCAGCTCCACCCAACAGGGATTCTATGGCTACACCTTC
TRBV6-5	-	TRBJ1-1	-	CASSYSAGVNTEAFF	TGTGCCAGCAGTTACTCGGCAGGGGTGAACACTGAAGCTTTCTTT
TRBV9	TRBD1	TRBJ2-2	-	CASSGQGAGTGELFF	TGTGCCAGCAGCGGACAGGGGGCGGGCACCGGGGAGCTGTTTTTT
TRBV7-2	-	TRBJ2-1	-	CASSRNSGYNEQFF	TGTGCCAGCAGCCGAAATAGCGGCTACAATGAGCAGTTCTTC
TRBV7-8	-	TRBJ1-3	-	CASRSGGPGNTIYF	TGTGCCAGCAGGTCGGGGGGCCCTGGAAACACCATATATTTT
TRBV28	-	TRBJ1-5	-	CASSLPQSSNQPQHF	TGTGCCAGCAGTTTACCACAGAGTAGCAATCAGCCCCAGCATTTT
TRBV29-1	-	TRBJ1-2	-	CSVGGFGSYGYTF	TGCAGCGTTGGGGGGTTCGGGAGCTATGGCTACACCTTC